This T cell receptor (beta chain) derives from a study of T cell repertoires in ileal Crohn's disease. Study in general: Postoperative therapy was given to about half: about a dozen thiopurines, around 17 anti-TNF agents. Study-level findings and limits: Mucosal expansions were suggested to be mainly CD8 T cells. Compared with non-smokers, active smokers at surgery showed more clonal expansions.

The CDR3 runs to 14 residues. Between the trimmed V and J ends, which lost 6 bases and 5 bases, there was a span of 16 bases. Germline V CDR1 and CDR2: MGHDK, SYGVNS. Concerning this clone: Its antigen is as yet unknown.

Included were adult ileal or ileocolonic Crohn's patients indicated for ileocolonic resection. The assay was immunoSEQ multiplex PCR, and TCRdb's table has in-frame clones only and misses some. The sample includes roughly 15,000 clones, around four fifths of them seen just once. Sequencing used ileal tissue. The gene calls are TRBV25-1 and TRBJ2-5; perhaps TRBD2 as D (6 bases). This TCR was sampled from an adult with Crohn's disease. CDR3 loop: CASSPQGRRETQYF. The CDR3 DNA reads TGTGCCAGCAGCCCACAAGGGAGGAGGGAGACCCAGTACTTC.